The subject of this entry is one T cell receptor beta chain. Assay used: immunoSEQ multiplex PCR; TCRdb lists only in-frame clones, some missing. The repertoire consists of fewer than 250,000 clones, with around four fifths occurring once and the leading ten covering about 10%. This sample is part of a study of blood T cell repertoires in COVID-19. At the level of the study: Spain, Italy and the United States supplied samples that represented acute and convalescent COVID-19. T cells, B-cell-depleted T cells, or PBMCs supplied cDNA or gDNA.

Patients from Seattle were sampled longitudinally, starting during active infection. Trimming removed 3 bases from V and 6 bases from J, with 8 bases in between. The CDR3 sequence is 13 residues long. The J gene is TRBJ2-2, the V gene TRBV12-3 or TRBV12-4; D is unresolved. The source of this sequence is a woman of 80 years or more with COVID-19, enrolled during active disease. Sequencing used peripheral blood. The CDR3: CASSFGSAGELFF. The CDR3 region has the DNA TGTGCCAGCAGTTTTGGTTCGGCCGGGGAGCTGTTTTTT.